The clone carrying this T cell receptor (beta chain) was recorded only once. Its cognate antigen is unknown. The CDR3 consists of 16 residues. V dropped 4 bases and J dropped 5 bases, with 23 bases sitting between them. Germline CDR1 and CDR2: SQVTM and ANQGSEA. Assay: immunoSEQ multiplex PCR; the TCRdb copy retains only in-frame clones and omits some. The table has 300,000 to 350,000 clones, 88% seen once; the top ten hold approximately 0.9%. This sample is part of a study of cytomegalovirus exposure and HLA in healthy donors. Across the study: The same platform as the approximately 670 first-cohort repertoires was used for the 100 to 150 validation repertoires, a later analysis reported. Study-wide findings and caveats: In vitro data verified a few CMV-associated chains as specific for CMV antigens. The tendency of first-cohort TCR clusters to co-occur in the 120 or so validation repertoires was the finding of a later analysis. Reports credit the classifier with highly specific, highly sensitive diagnosis of cytomegalovirus status.

The gene calls are TRBV29-1 and TRBJ1-1; D gene unclear. Sequencing was performed on PBMCs. The sequence came from a man aged 25 to 40 in good health and CMV-seronegative. CDR3: CSVARAYGQRETEAFF. The CDR3, as DNA: TGCAGCGTTGCAAGGGCTTATGGGCAGCGGGAGACTGAAGCTTTCTTT.